This TCR beta chain was retrieved from a study of cytomegalovirus exposure and HLA in healthy donors listed by TCRdb under 2017. General notes on the study: An earlier analysis of roughly 500 of the donors reported 276 Gb of sequence data and 117 million unique TCR beta sequences obtained from approximately 180 million T cells. In the later analysis, no new phenotypic data were used to find candidate immune exposures; instead, reliance was placed on TCR beta sequences and their occurrence across donors. About 300 gigabases of sequencing data and tens of millions of unique TCR sequences were included in an early release covering about 600 HLA-typed donors. To predict cytomegalovirus infection status, the study brought together high-throughput TCR immunosequencing, statistical association of individual TCRs with disease status, and machine learning. Along with the approximately 700-subject first cohort, a separate validation cohort of about 110 different subjects was used. About five DR-DQ haplotypes were treated as single units for association and clustering because of strong linkage in the cohort. A later genetic analysis took genome-wide SNP genotypes for about three fifths of the roughly 670 donors and used that subset as a discovery cohort. Donor age, sex, ethnicity and CMV serostatus were collected together with the repertoire data. Among 300 to 500 genotyped donors of the cohort, an average of around 250,000 unique TCR beta nucleotide sequences was sequenced per donor, of which approximately 19% were non-productive. Using immunosequencing, the study profiled T cell repertoires from 550 to 750 subjects and related those repertoires to cytomegalovirus serostatus. An earlier analysis of roughly 600 of the donors used high-throughput TCR beta sequencing to judge whether each TCR beta V gene segment behaved as functional or pseudogenic. Among the 398 genotyped donors, more than 70% belonged to the genetic ancestry cluster associated with self-reported Caucasian donors. In a later analysis, previously published TCR beta repertoires from some 640 donors were re-analyzed and high-resolution HLA genotyping was added so that TCR occurrence patterns could be studied. All discovery cohort repertoires had been generated using a single sequencing platform. Both class I and class II loci were covered by HLA typing, at four-digit resolution. Typing coverage differed by locus: A, B, C, DRB1 and DQB1 were typed in about 620-630 donors, DQA1 in 522, DPA1 in 600 to 610, and DPB1 in just under 480. The study aimed to test whether cataloging public T cell receptors could reveal signatures of past pathogen exposure.

Receptor libraries were prepared by the immunoSEQ multiplex PCR assay. For the multiplex PCR, a mixture combining 60 forward primers for TCR Vbeta segments and 13 reverse primers for TCR Jbeta segments was used. A multiplex PCR assay on genomic DNA amplified the CDR3 region of rearranged TCR beta genes. On the Illumina HiSeq System, the amplified TCR beta libraries were sequenced as 87-base-pair reads. On the study's bioinformatics: In a later analysis, roughly 80 million unique TCR beta chains were counted across the 690 or so repertoires, and roughly 11 million of these chains were shared by at least two donors. A nearest-neighbor algorithm error-corrected the raw reads and collapsed the reads into unique sequences, merging closely related sequences to remove PCR and sequencing errors. CDR3 sequences were aligned to IMGT reference sequences to assign V, D and J gene segments. For a sequence to be retained, at least a six-nucleotide match to both a V gene segment and a J gene segment was required. A rearrangement counted as productive if the CDR3 had no stop codons and remained in frame with V and J, and every other rearrangement counted as non-productive. CDR3 was defined by IMGT convention, running from the second conserved V-encoded cysteine to the conserved J-encoded phenylalanine. In an earlier analysis of just under 600 of the donors, sequences lacking an unambiguous match to a single V gene segment were excluded. An earlier analysis of fewer than 750 of the donors called V segments functional above 56.7% productive rearrangements and segregating when the between-donor standard deviation exceeded 5%. A statistical classification framework was developed to diagnose cytomegalovirus status using the catalog of TCR beta chain sequences. In a later analysis, TCR nucleotide sequences were compared against IMGT/GENE-DB human TR gene sequences so that V and J genes could be assigned. Using the TCRdist pipeline, a later analysis assigned CDR3 sequences along with most-parsimonious VDJ recombination scenarios. In a later analysis, each TCR beta chain was defined by its CDR3 amino acid sequence together with its V-gene family, and reads lacking a unique V-gene family were excluded. As a way to deal with suspected cross-contamination and a sequencing artifact, a later analysis dropped 592 nucleotide sequences that were highly shared and had low generation probability. A later analysis calculated a clonal expansion index for each public chain from normalized within-repertoire ranks of inferred template counts. Generation probabilities in a later analysis came from a VDJ recombination model fitted to out-of-frame rearrangements, and those results were checked against IGoR. Hypergeometric tests were used in a later analysis to score TCR-TCR, TCR-HLA and TCR-CMV co-occurrence, with a repertoire-size bias correction applied to the TCR pairs. In a later analysis, false discovery rates were estimated by permuting HLA or CMV assignments 20 times. In a later analysis, co-occurring TCRs were grouped with DBSCAN, and TCRdist sequence similarity was added when clustering was performed within HLA-allele-positive subsets. Repertoires with fewer than 30,000 or more than 120,000 public chains, plus five repertoires with anomalous nucleotide sharing, were excluded from co-occurrence clustering. As stored in TCRdb, this immuneACCESS dataset retains in-frame rearrangements with V and J assigned. A fraction of the clones does not appear; measured against another copy, unresolved V genes explain less than half of the discrepancy, and the remainder lacks a known reason. The V and J calls and clone size are taken from that table; D and trimming were inferred from the DNA. A total of some 150,000 clones appear in this sample, around 86% of them only once. The top ten clonotypes cover less than 3% of the sample.

CDR1 and CDR2 (SEHNR, FQNEAQ) derive from the germline V gene (reference sequence). Counted from cysteine to phenylalanine, this CDR3 has 18 amino acids. Solely the CDR3 DNA is kept, with 54 bases framed from the first base. V and J are truncated by 5 bases and 0 bases respectively, leaving an intervening sequence of 20 bases. Broader findings and caveats from the paper: A further reported finding was that TCR beta sequences accurately predicted the HLA-A and HLA-B alleles for most subjects in the first cohort. In a later analysis, some 17,000 TCR beta sequences were associated with specific HLA alleles at a false discovery rate of 0.05. In a later analysis, the rate of TCR association differed among HLA loci, with DRB1 alleles having the most associated TCRs and HLA-C alleles having the fewest. Compared with the roughly 670-donor mean, donors in an Asian-associated ancestry cluster had fewer N-insertions in productive TCRs, according to a later genetic analysis. Because the 87-base-pair reads could not distinguish some IMGT-functional V segments, including TRBV6-2 and TRBV6-3, those segments were excluded. The classifier was reported to diagnose cytomegalovirus status with high specificity and sensitivity in both the original cohort and the validation cohort. Across donors, most TCR sequences were observed very rarely, whereas some public TCRs were present in many individuals. Fewer than 20 rarely observed V segments, including chromosome 9 orphons, were excluded from the earlier analysis of approximately 600 of the donors because counts were too low. In a later analysis, several top co-occurrence clusters were reported to appear linked to parvovirus B19, influenza, CMV and Epstein-Barr virus. The study listed approximately 150 TCR beta chains as associated with cytomegalovirus. Linkage disequilibrium might explain the correlated functional status among segregating V segments, but an unknown experimental factor could not be excluded. A later analysis found that most CMV-associated TCR beta chains appeared HLA-restricted, with HLA associations seemingly driven largely by CMV exposure. The only immune exposure information available for the cohort was CMV serostatus. Sequencing depth was assumed to be roughly uniform across donors in the presence/absence analyses, though that assumption may not hold. An earlier analysis of around 500 of the donors showed that most TCR beta V segments appeared in productive rearrangements either about 90% or about 30% of the time, which broadly matched IMGT annotations. A later analysis found that HLA-associated TCR beta chains were more clonally expanded and had lower generation probabilities than equally common non-associated chains. Three of the identified cytomegalovirus-associated TCR beta chains were confirmed in vitro to be specific for cytomegalovirus antigens. In this cohort, only TCR beta chains were sequenced, and detectable features were limited by the absence of alpha or paired-chain data. A group of highly shared sequence variants was considered likely to be a technical artifact of the sequencing pipeline. It was suggested by the authors that the approach could potentially be generalized to other disease states and immunological phenotypes. HLA typing was unavailable for some donors at each locus, so association tests used only the typed subset. Strong co-occurrence of HLA alleles, especially DR and DQ, made assigning TCR associations to individual alleles difficult. A later genetic analysis associated a missense DCLRE1C variant with V-gene and J-gene trimming of TCR beta chains, and an independent cohort replicated the association.

In total, 630 or so healthy bone marrow donors made up the cohort. Cohort members were all nominally healthy when sampled, although unrecorded immune exposures were likely present. The donor was CMV seronegative and was included in the group of over 300 seronegative cohort members. Every donor gave a peripheral blood sample, and the peripheral blood mononuclear cells from that sample were used for TCR beta sequencing. Genomic DNA extraction from the blood cell samples was performed with the Qiagen DNeasy Blood Extraction Kit. This clone was detected only once. Its cognate antigen has yet to be identified. Qualities for individual bases were not recorded, and no much larger clone is one base off.

Sequencing was done on a sample of PBMCs. The sequence is built from TRBV7-9 and TRBJ1-3; 5 matching bases give a weak D call of TRBD1. The source is a woman aged 30 to 39 in good health and CMV-seronegative. The DNA sequence follows: TGTGCCAGCAGCAAAAACCTTCAGGGTATTGGCTCTGGAAACACCATATATTTT. This encodes CASSKNLQGIGSGNTIYF.